This T cell receptor (beta chain) is drawn from a study of blood T cell repertoires in COVID-19. Looking at the study overall: Acute and convalescent COVID-19 samples came from the United States, Italy and Spain. T cells, B-cell-depleted T cells, or PBMCs supplied cDNA or gDNA.

The protocol was immunoSEQ multiplex PCR, while the TCRdb copy is restricted to in-frame clones and leaves out a portion. The profile shows around 49,000 clones, 80% to 85% of them singletons. CDR1 and CDR2 from the germline V gene are MNHEY and SVGAGI. This CDR3 contains 15 residues. Trimming took 6 bases from V and 4 from J; bases not matched to a gene: 5. Those enrolled in Seattle joined during active infection and were followed longitudinally afterward. The sample comprised peripheral blood. The chain uses TRBV6-5 and TRBJ2-5; 13 nucleotides agree with TRBD2. The sequence derives from a woman older than 75 with COVID-19, enrolled during active disease. CDR3 coding DNA: TGTGCCAGCAGCCTACTAGCGGGAGGGCCAGAGACCCAGTACTTC. As protein: CASSLLAGGPETQYF.